This entry describes one TCR beta chain. Its antigen remains undetermined. One base away there is no much larger clone; base qualities are not given. The CDR3 contains 11 residues, cysteine and phenylalanine counted. The kept DNA is CDR3 alone, 33 bases in frame from the first base. V and J are truncated by 2 bases and 7 bases respectively, leaving an intervening sequence of 5 bases. The CDR3 regions of human TCRbeta chains were subjected to immunosequencing. The study's own analysis went as follows. Repertoire TCRs were checked for matches against a reference library of SARS-CoV-2-specific TCRs that had been generated using the MIRA antigen-specificity platform. Breadth was defined as the fraction of unique TCRs that were SARS-CoV-2-associated. Depth was defined as the fraction of total T cells that were SARS-CoV-2-associated. Each spike-specific TCR was assigned to its reactive spike region and to a CD4 or CD8 class using the MIRA data. Log10-transformed breadth and depth values were compared by one-way ANOVA with Sidak's multiple comparisons tests. TCRdb re-hosts the immuneACCESS table, in-frame sequences only. Its copies lack some clones; in the studies checked, an unresolved V gene accounts for under half of them, and the cause for the rest is not known. V and J calls and clone size follow that table, whereas D and trimming were derived from the DNA. Recorded for this sample are roughly 140,000 clones; approximately 85% of them occurred a single time. Around 4.1% of the sample rests with the top ten.

These data are taken from a study of T cell responses to AZD1222 COVID-19 vaccine (TCRdb year 2021). Regarding the study in general: TCR sequencing was performed for 230 to 250 trial participants, of whom roughly 200 were given two doses of AZD1222 and around 26 were given two doses of MenACWY control vaccine. Enrollment into the trials was organized by age into subgroups of 18-55, 56-69 and 70-plus years, and those subgroups contained roughly 140, 27 and 60 TCR-sequenced participants, respectively. The paper's findings and limits, for the study overall: After two AZD1222 doses, both the breadth and the depth of spike-specific TCRs were significantly higher than at day 0 and than in MenACWY recipients. Nearly half of unique spike-specific TCRs reportedly recognized epitopes outside regions mutated in the B.1.351 and B.1.1.7 variants. Because no samples from the day 14 peak response were available, repertoires could be characterized only after the peak T cell response. Only six AZD1222 recipients were SARS-CoV-2 seropositive at baseline, limiting conclusions about previously exposed vaccinees. In the small 56-69-year group, the increase in depth fell short of significance, most likely because of low power. Most participants were white British and females outnumbered males, and the authors suggested that clonal diversity may have been underestimated. CD4 TCRs associated with the vaccine covered the entire spike protein, and the dominant responses were in regions 160-218 and 743-854.

The intended sense of this specimen's time point label: baseline before first vaccination. The treatment or condition label on this specimen signifies: meningococcal conjugate vaccine given as trial control. Samples from vaccinated people were obtained from the UK trials COV001 and COV002, which included a single-blind randomized controlled phase 2/3 trial of AZD1222 (ChAdOx1 nCoV-19) in healthy adults. For TCRbeta chain sequencing, PBMC samples from trial participants were taken at day 0 and at day 28 after the second dose. The chain links TRBV12-3 or TRBV12-4 with TRBJ1-2; a confident D gene designation cannot be given. The source material was peripheral blood, sampled on day 0 of MenACWY control vaccination. The source of this sequence is an adult in good health. The nucleotide sequence is TGTGCCAGCAGTTTACGGGGTGGCTACACCTTC. The encoded protein is CASSLRGGYTF.